Following are 17 T cell receptor beta chains from one sample sequenced in a study of blood T cell repertoires in COVID-19. The assay was immunoSEQ multiplex PCR, and TCRdb's table has in-frame clones only and misses some. The sample has 450,000 or so clones; roughly 90% are singletons. The specimen sequenced was peripheral blood. These TCRs come from a man younger than 35 with COVID-19, enrolled during active disease.

This chain links TRBV14 with TRBJ2-5, with D possibly TRBD1 on 5 matching bases. V lost 2 bases and J lost 0, with 16 bases in between. Germline V gene lookup returns CDR1 SGHDN and CDR2 FVKESK. The CDR3 length is 17 residues. The CDR3 nucleotides are TGTGCCAGCAGCCAAAAGGGGTATAACAGCTACCAAGAGACCCAGTACTTC. It yields the protein CASSQKGYNSYQETQYF.

The chain joins TRBV15 to TRBJ2-7; D perhaps matches TRBD2 (5 bases). The V gene's germline CDR1 is LNHNV and CDR2 YYDKDF (reference sequence). Deletions cut 2 bases from V and 4 bases from J, with 9 bases between. The CDR3 extends over 13 amino acids. This chain's CDR3 is CATSRSGSYEQYF. CDR3 sequence (DNA): TGTGCCACCAGCAGATCGGGATCTTACGAGCAGTACTTC.

The V call is TRBV7-6, the J call TRBJ2-7; 10 positions agree with TRBD2. CDR1 is SGHVS, CDR2 FNYEAQ, per germline. The trim removed 5 bases at V and 2 bases at J, leaving 6 bases unmatched. The length of the CDR3 is 15 residues. The CDR3 sequence is CASSVSGRPTYEQYF. DNA of the CDR3: TGTGCCAGCAGCGTTAGCGGGAGGCCTACCTACGAGCAGTACTTC.

The V call is TRBV20-1, the J call TRBJ1-1; no definite D call. The length of the CDR3 is 11 residues. Trimming removed 7 bases from V and 1 base from J, with 7 bases in between. From germline, CDR1 is DFQATT and CDR2 SNEGSKA (reference sequence). The CDR3: CSVWANTEAFF. In nucleotides, the CDR3 is TGCAGTGTGTGGGCGAACACTGAAGCTTTCTTT.

V gene TRBV18 combines with J gene TRBJ1-2; D is undetermined. V was cut by 1 base and J by 6 bases, with 12 bases left in between. CDR3 size: 14 residues. Germline-derived CDR1 and CDR2 are KGHSH and LQKENI. The CDR3: CASSPQFTGNGYTF. The CDR3 nucleotides read TGTGCCAGCTCACCACAGTTTACCGGTAATGGCTACACCTTC.

The chain joins TRBV3-1 (or the pseudogene TRBV3-2) to TRBJ2-5; no reliable D call. The CDR3 runs to 15 residues. V gave up 4 bases and J gave up 0 bases, with 12 bases separating them. Looked up from germline, CDR1 is LGHDT and CDR2 is YNNKEL (reference sequence). The CDR3 here is CASSPSTVDQETQYF. CDR3 DNA: TGTGCCAGCAGCCCCTCTACGGTGGACCAAGAGACCCAGTACTTC.

CDR3 DNA sequence: TGCGCCAGCAGCTTACAGGGGGCTGGGGCCAACGTCCTGACTTTC. Its protein product is CASSLQGAGANVLTF. The rearrangement joins TRBV5-1 to TRBJ2-6, with 8 nucleotides matching TRBD1. The CDR3 sequence is 15 residues long. CDR1 is SGHRS and CDR2 is YFSETQ in the germline V gene. V was clipped by 2 bases and J by 2 bases; unmatched bases: 0.

The J gene is TRBJ2-7, the V gene TRBV24-1, with TRBD1 identical over 7 bases. CDR3 length: 15 residues. Per germline, CDR1 KGHDR and CDR2 SFDVKD. V shed 7 bases, J shed 2 bases, and the junction held 10 bases outside the gene matches. For the CDR3, the DNA is TGTGCCACCAGCGCCAGGGGGACAGCTACCTACGAGCAGTACTTC. Protein: CATSARGTATYEQYF.

The chain links TRBV7-9 to TRBJ2-5, with TRBD1 matching 7 bases. The CDR3 totals 14 residues. V lost 5 bases to trimming and J lost 3 bases; unmatched junction nucleotides: 6. Germline CDR1 SEHNR, CDR2 FQNEAQ (reference sequence). The CDR3 loop is CASSAHRGKETQYF. In DNA form, the CDR3 reads TGTGCCAGCAGCGCTCACAGGGGTAAAGAGACCCAGTACTTC.

The V gene is TRBV6-5, the J gene TRBJ1-3, with no clear D. Deletions cut 5 bases from V and 6 bases from J, with 11 bases between. The germline CDR1 and CDR2 sequences are MNHEY and SVGAGI. The CDR3 spans 13 residues. CDR3 DNA sequence: TGTGCCAGCAGTCCACGAGTCGAAAACACCATATATTTT. Its translation: CASSPRVENTIYF.

The rearrangement joins TRBV6-5 to TRBJ1-1; 7 bases align to TRBD1. The germline V gene encodes CDR1 MNHEY and CDR2 SVGAGI. Trimming removed 7 bases from V and 1 base from J; junction bases left unmatched: 9. This CDR3 spans 15 amino acids. CDR3 in DNA: TGTGCCAGCAAAAATCAGGGGGTTAAGAACACTGAAGCTTTCTTT. This gives the protein CASKNQGVKNTEAFF.

This clone was detected only once. V gene TRBV24-1 combines with J gene TRBJ2-1; a weak D match, TRBD2 (5 bases). Trimming left V 0 bases short and J 7 bases short, with 15 bases between. Germline-derived CDR1 and CDR2 are KGHDR and SFDVKD. The CDR3 is made up of 16 amino acids. The chain's CDR3 is CATSDLGAATLNEQFF. Written as DNA, the CDR3 is TGTGCCACCAGTGATTTGGGAGCGGCCACCTTAAATGAGCAGTTCTTC.

In its sample, this clone was seen once. The V call is TRBV5-1, the J call TRBJ2-1; TRBD2 aligns across 7 bases. V trimming: 0 bases; J trimming: 2 bases; junction bases outside the gene matches: 5. Germline CDR1 is SGHRS and CDR2 is YFSETQ. The CDR3 is made up of 16 amino acids. CDR3 nucleotides: TGCGCCAGCAGCTTGGGGGGACTAAGGACCTACAATGAGCAGTTCTTC. Translated: CASSLGGLRTYNEQFF. Combining the CDR3 with reference TRBV5-1 and TRBJ2-1 gives the whole variable domain KAGVTQTPRYLIKTRGQQVTLSCSPISGHRSVSWYQQTPGQGLQFLFEYFSETQRNKGNFPGRFSGRQFSNSRSEMNVSTLELGDSALYLCASSLGGLRTYNEQFFGPGTRLTVL.

J is TRBJ2-2 and V is TRBV18, with D possibly matching TRBD2 (6 bases). The CDR3 is made up of 14 amino acids. The germline gives CDR1 KGHSH, CDR2 LQKENI. Trimming pared 6 bases from V and 0 bases from J, leaving 8 bases between. The CDR3 DNA reads TGTGCCAGCTCGCCTAGCGCGAACACCGGGGAGCTGTTTTTT. Residues: CASSPSANTGELFF.

The gene calls are TRBV5-1 and TRBJ2-1; D is possibly TRBD1 (6 bases). In germline, CDR1 is SGHRS, CDR2 YFSETQ. V was clipped by 4 bases and J by 3 bases, with 17 bases between them. The CDR3 has 16 amino acids. The CDR3 reads CASSRRTVSFYNEQFF. The CDR3 DNA follows: TGCGCCAGCAGCAGGAGGACAGTTTCTTTCTACAATGAGCAGTTCTTC.

This clone was counted only a few times. V gene TRBV5-4 combines with J gene TRBJ1-2, with D possibly matching TRBD1 (6 bases). The CDR3 contains 13 residues. The germline gives CDR1 SGHNT, CDR2 YYREEE (reference sequence). Deletions cut 6 bases from V and 4 bases from J, with 13 bases between. CDR3: CASTLQGGYGYTF. In DNA, the CDR3 is TGTGCCAGCACCTTACAGGGTGGCTATGGCTACACCTTC. Full variable domain (missing parts from reference TRBV5-4 and TRBJ1-2): ETGVTQSPTHLIKTRGQQVTLRCSSQSGHNTVSWYQQALGQGPQFIFQYYREEENGRGNFPPRFSGLQFPNYSSELNVNALELDDSALYLCASTLQGGYGYTFGSGTRLTVV.

The chain joins TRBV11-3 to TRBJ1-2; tentatively, D is TRBD1 (5 bases). This CDR3 spans 13 amino acids. Germline CDR1 and CDR2: SGHNT and YENEEA. V was clipped by 5 bases and J by 7 bases, with 14 bases between them. CDR3 nucleotides: TGTGCCAGCAGCCCGACCCCAGGGATTGGCTACACCTTC. Translation gives CASSPTPGIGYTF.